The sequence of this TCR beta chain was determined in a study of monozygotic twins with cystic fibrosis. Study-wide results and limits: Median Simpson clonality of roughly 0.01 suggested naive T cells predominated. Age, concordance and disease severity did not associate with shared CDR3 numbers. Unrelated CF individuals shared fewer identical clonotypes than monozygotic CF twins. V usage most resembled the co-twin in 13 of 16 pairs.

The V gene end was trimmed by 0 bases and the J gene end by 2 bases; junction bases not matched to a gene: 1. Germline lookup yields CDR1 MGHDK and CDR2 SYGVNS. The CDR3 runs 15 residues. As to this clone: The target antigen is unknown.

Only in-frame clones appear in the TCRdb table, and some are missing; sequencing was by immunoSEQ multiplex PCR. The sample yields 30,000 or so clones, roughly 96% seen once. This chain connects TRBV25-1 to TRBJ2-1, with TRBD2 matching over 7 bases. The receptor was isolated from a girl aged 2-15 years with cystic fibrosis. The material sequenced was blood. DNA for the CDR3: TGTGCCAGCAGTGAATACACTAGCGCCTACAATGAGCAGTTCTTC. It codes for CASSEYTSAYNEQFF.